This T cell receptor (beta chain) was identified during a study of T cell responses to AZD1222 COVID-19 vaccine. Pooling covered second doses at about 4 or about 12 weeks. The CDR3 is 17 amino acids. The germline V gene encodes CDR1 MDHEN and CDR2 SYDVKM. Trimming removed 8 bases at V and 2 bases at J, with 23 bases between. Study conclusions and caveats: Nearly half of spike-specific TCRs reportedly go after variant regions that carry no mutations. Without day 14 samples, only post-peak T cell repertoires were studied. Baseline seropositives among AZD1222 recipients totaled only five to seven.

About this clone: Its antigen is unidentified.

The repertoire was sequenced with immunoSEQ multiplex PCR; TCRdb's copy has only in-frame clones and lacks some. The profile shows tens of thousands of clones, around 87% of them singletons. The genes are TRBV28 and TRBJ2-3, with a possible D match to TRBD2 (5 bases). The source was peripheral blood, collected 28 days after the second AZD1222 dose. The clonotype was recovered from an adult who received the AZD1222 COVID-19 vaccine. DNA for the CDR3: TGTGCCAGCCCCTCCTGCCCGGAGCGGACCTCCACAGATACGCAGTATTTT. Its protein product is CASPSCPERTSTDTQYF.